These 27 T cell receptor beta chains came from one sample sequenced in a study of cytomegalovirus exposure and HLA in healthy donors. The PCR employed 60 Vbeta primers together with 13 Jbeta primers. TCRdb keeps only in-frame clones here, not all; method: immunoSEQ multiplex PCR. The sample contains 150,000 or so clones, around four fifths of which appear only once. Sequencing was carried out using PBMCs. These receptors were obtained from a man aged 18 to 29 in good health and CMV-seropositive.

This clone came up a few times. The rearrangement joins TRBV5-1 to TRBJ2-7, with 7 bases that match TRBD1. Germline loops: CDR1 SGHRS, CDR2 YFSETQ. The CDR3 runs 14 residues. V lost 0 bases to trimming and J lost 2 bases; unmatched junction nucleotides: 2. In nucleotides, the CDR3 is TGCGCCAGCAGCTTGGGGGGACAGCCCTACGAGCAGTACTTC. Residues: CASSLGGQPYEQYF. Complete variable domain (other parts from reference TRBV5-1 and TRBJ2-7): KAGVTQTPRYLIKTRGQQVTLSCSPISGHRSVSWYQQTPGQGLQFLFEYFSETQRNKGNFPGRFSGRQFSNSRSEMNVSTLELGDSALYLCASSLGGQPYEQYFGPGTRLTVT.

The chain is built from TRBV6-1 and TRBJ2-1; D ambiguous. Germline V lookup: CDR1 MNHNS, CDR2 SASEGT. Trimming took off 2 bases at V and 10 bases at J, with 9 bases between the two ends. This CDR3 region has 12 residues. The CDR3 region has the DNA TGTGCCAGCAGTGAATTAGTGTGGGAGCAGTTCTTC. The encoded protein is CASSELVWEQFF.

V is TRBV27 and J is TRBJ2-7; D is undetermined. The germline V gene has CDR1 MNHEY and CDR2 SMNVEV (reference sequence). Trimming removed 3 bases from V and 5 bases from J, with 5 bases in between. The CDR3 runs to 11 residues. CDR3: CASSFRDEQYF. As DNA, the CDR3 is TGTGCCAGCAGTTTCCGGGACGAGCAGTACTTC.

V and J are TRBV18 and TRBJ2-1; TRBD1 agrees at 12 bases. Germline lookup yields CDR1 KGHSH and CDR2 LQKENI. The V gene end was trimmed by 0 bases and the J gene end by 7 bases; junction bases not matched to a gene: 1. The CDR3 runs to 15 residues. The CDR3 here is CASSPPGQGANEQFF. CDR3 DNA: TGTGCCAGCTCACCACCGGGACAGGGGGCAAATGAGCAGTTCTTC.

This chain uses TRBV7-6 with TRBJ2-5, with 9 positions matching TRBD2. The CDR3 has 15 amino acids. V gave up 5 bases and J gave up 6 bases; unmatched junction bases: 10. Germline values: CDR1 SGHVS, CDR2 FNYEAQ. CDR3 nucleotides: TGTGCCAGCAGCCTGTTAGCGGGAGCCTTTCAGACCCAGTACTTC. Encoded protein: CASSLLAGAFQTQYF.

The rearrangement joins TRBV29-1 to TRBJ2-1; 10 bases fit TRBD2. With V trimmed by 3 bases and J by 7 bases, 6 bases remained unmatched. The V gene's germline CDR1 is SQVTM and CDR2 ANQGSEA. The CDR3 totals 14 residues. The DNA of the CDR3 is TGCAGCGTTGAGGTCCTAGCGGGAGTGAATGAGCAGTTCTTC. Amino acid sequence: CSVEVLAGVNEQFF.

The chain recombines TRBV7-9 with TRBJ2-1, with D possibly being TRBD2 (6 bases). There are 18 residues in the CDR3. CDR1 and CDR2 (germline): SEHNR, FQNEAQ (reference sequence). Between the trimmed V and J ends, which lost 4 bases and 0 bases, there was a span of 19 bases. CDR3 nucleotide sequence: TGTGCCAGCAGCTCCTATGACTTAGCGGAAAGCTCCTACAATGAGCAGTTCTTC. Translated, it gives CASSSYDLAESSYNEQFF.

This chain uses TRBV5-4 with TRBJ1-2, with D possibly being TRBD1 (5 bases). The germline V gene has CDR1 SGHNT and CDR2 YYREEE (reference sequence). Trimming pared 2 bases from V and 7 bases from J, leaving 15 bases between. This CDR3 is 14 amino acids long. The CDR3 DNA reads as TGTGCCAGCAGCTTAAGGCAGGTTAGGGGTGGCTACACCTTC. It specifies CASSLRQVRGGYTF.

A few counts support this clone. V usage is TRBV4-1 and J usage is TRBJ1-2; the match to TRBD1 covers 9 bases. The V segment lost 0 bases and the J segment 7 bases; nucleotides outside the gene matches: 15. This CDR3 comprises 18 residues. Germline V CDR1 and CDR2: MGHRA, YSYEKL. The DNA for the CDR3 is TGCGCCAGCAGCCAAGATTCGGGACAGGGCCCTCGTTCCCTTGGCTACACCTTC. Encoded protein: CASSQDSGQGPRSLGYTF.

The chain has TRBV7-2 and TRBJ2-2; D is unresolved. V lost 5 bases and J lost 7, with 14 bases in between. CDR1 is SGHTA, CDR2 FQGNSA, per germline. The length of the CDR3 is 14 residues. The CDR3 nucleotides are TGTGCCAGCAGCCCTGTCCTGGTAGTCGGGGAGCTGTTTTTT. This codes for CASSPVLVVGELFF.

The gene calls are TRBV19 and TRBJ1-5; D not certain. The length of the CDR3 is 13 residues. Germline V gene lookup returns CDR1 LNHDA and CDR2 SQIVND (reference sequence). The germline V and J ends were trimmed by 3 bases and 5 bases, with 8 bases remaining between them. The CDR3 protein is CASSMQRDQPQHF. The DNA of the CDR3 is TGTGCCAGTAGTATGCAGCGAGATCAGCCCCAGCATTTT. Complete variable domain (other parts from reference TRBV19 and TRBJ1-5): DGGITQSPKYLFRKEGQNVTLSCEQNLNHDAMYWYRQDPGQGLRLIYYSQIVNDFQKGDIAEGYSVSREKKESFPLTVTSAQKNPTAFYLCASSMQRDQPQHFGDGTRLSIL.

The rearrangement links TRBV29-1 to TRBJ1-1, with no clear D. Germline V gene sequence: CDR1 SQVTM, CDR2 ANQGSEA. The CDR3 extends over 12 amino acids. V dropped 7 bases and J dropped 0 bases, with 9 bases sitting between them. This chain's CDR3 is CSAANMNTEAFF. CDR3 nucleotide sequence: TGCAGCGCCGCCAACATGAACACTGAAGCTTTCTTT.

In this sample, this clone turned up a few times. The rearrangement uses TRBV5-5 and TRBJ2-1; perhaps TRBD2 as D (6 bases). Germline CDR1 and CDR2: SGHKS and YYEKEE (reference sequence). Trimming shortened V by 2 bases and J by 8 bases, and 20 bases separated the two germline ends. The CDR3 consists of 16 residues. The CDR3 DNA is TGTGCCAGCAGCTTATTGACTAGTAAAGGTGCGGATGAGCAGTTCTTC. Protein product: CASSLLTSKGADEQFF.

V gene TRBV19 combines with J gene TRBJ2-1, with D perhaps matching TRBD2 (5 bases). From germline, CDR1 is LNHDA and CDR2 SQIVND (reference sequence). V dropped 6 bases and J dropped 6 bases, with 9 bases sitting between them. CDR3 size: 12 residues. The CDR3 region has the DNA TGTGCCAGTAGCTGGGGAGCCAATGAGCAGTTCTTC. Translation gives CASSWGANEQFF.

The chain employs TRBV7-2 and TRBJ2-7; 7 bases are shared with TRBD2. This CDR3 is built from 13 residues. In germline, CDR1 is SGHTA, CDR2 FQGNSA. With V trimmed by 5 bases and J by 7 bases, 8 bases remained unmatched. DNA of the CDR3: TGTGCCAGCAGCCCCTGGGGGGGTGGGGAGCAGTACTTC. Translation gives CASSPWGGGEQYF.

CDR3 sequence: CASSRGQISSYEQYF. CDR3 nucleotides: TGCGCCAGCAGCCGAGGACAGATAAGCTCCTACGAGCAGTACTTC. The rearrangement uses TRBV5-1 and TRBJ2-7; D perhaps matches TRBD1 (6 bases). CDR3 length: 15 residues. V lost 4 bases and J lost 0, with 14 bases in between. Germline V gene data show CDR1 as SGHRS and CDR2 as YFSETQ.

In DNA, the CDR3 is TGCGCCAGCATCACAGGGAATCTCACTGAAGCTTTCTTT. The encoded protein is CASITGNLTEAFF. The gene calls are TRBV10-2 and TRBJ1-1; D might be TRBD1 (6 bases). This CDR3 comprises 13 residues. CDR1 WSHSY and CDR2 SAAADI come from the germline V gene. V lost 7 bases and J lost 4, with 13 bases in between.

J is TRBJ2-1 and V is TRBV18, with 14 bases aligning to TRBD2. J was trimmed by 7 bases and V by 0 bases; bases with no gene match: 2. CDR3 length: 16 amino acids. In germline, CDR1 is KGHSH, CDR2 LQKENI. This CDR3 is CASSPPGTSGRNEQFF. In nucleotides, the CDR3 is TGTGCCAGCTCACCACCCGGGACTAGCGGGAGAAATGAGCAGTTCTTC.

The rearrangement joins TRBV29-1 to TRBJ2-6; 11 nucleotides match TRBD1. Germline V gives CDR1 SQVTM, CDR2 ANQGSEA. The CDR3 spans 15 residues. The V segment lost 5 bases and the J segment 2 bases; nucleotides outside the gene matches: 2. CDR3 sequence: CSVRTGGAGANVLTF. The CDR3 nucleotides are TGCAGCGTTAGGACAGGGGGCGCTGGGGCCAACGTCCTGACTTTC.

The chain employs TRBV5-1 and TRBJ2-2, with TRBD2 matching 7 bases. The CDR3 is 16 residues long. The ends lost 4 bases at V and 5 bases at J; junction bases unmatched: 11. Germline loops: CDR1 SGHRS, CDR2 YFSETQ. CDR3 sequence reads: CASSLGLVGATGELFF. CDR3 DNA sequence: TGCGCCAGCAGCCTTGGACTAGTGGGAGCTACCGGGGAGCTGTTTTTT.

CDR3 region: CASSFGAASYEQYF. Written as DNA, the CDR3 is TGTGCCAGCAGCTTCGGTGCGGCCTCCTACGAGCAGTACTTC. The chain joins TRBV5-6 to TRBJ2-7; D gene ambiguous. CDR1 SGHDT and CDR2 YYEEEE come from the germline V gene. The CDR3 consists of 14 residues. Trimming cost V 2 bases and J 0 bases, with 9 bases left between them.

J is TRBJ2-7 and V is TRBV6-5; 7 positions match TRBD1. The V and J ends lost 6 bases and 4 bases, in that order; junction bases with no gene match: 12. Germline V lookup: CDR1 MNHEY, CDR2 SVGAGI. This CDR3 has 15 amino acids. The CDR3 loop is CASRKGQVPWYEQYF. The DNA of the CDR3 is TGTGCCAGCAGGAAAGGACAGGTTCCTTGGTACGAGCAGTACTTC.

This chain uses TRBV28 with TRBJ1-1, with TRBD1 matching 9 bases. The junction had 3 bases not matched to a gene; V was cut back by 7 bases and J by 0 bases. CDR1 is MDHEN, CDR2 SYDVKM, per germline. The CDR3 is made up of 14 amino acids. The CDR3 region is CASTTGGMNTEAFF. As DNA, the CDR3 is TGTGCCAGCACAACAGGGGGCATGAACACTGAAGCTTTCTTT.

This clone was counted a single time. The chain joins TRBV7-9 to TRBJ1-2, with TRBD1 matching over 9 bases. V was pared by 3 bases and J by 4 bases, with 15 bases of the junction left unmatched. The CDR3 contains 18 residues. CDR1 is SEHNR and CDR2 is FQNEAQ in the germline V gene (reference sequence). In nucleotides, the CDR3 is TGTGCCAGCAGCTTGAGTCCCGGGACAGGGACCGCGGCCTATGGCTACACCTTC. Protein product: CASSLSPGTGTAAYGYTF.

The CDR3 reads CASSPRLNQPQHF. DNA for the CDR3: TGTGCCAGCAGCCCTAGGTTAAATCAGCCCCAGCATTTT. This chain joins TRBV7-2 and TRBJ1-5; D is unclear. Germline V gene data show CDR1 as SGHTA and CDR2 as FQGNSA. V shed 5 bases and J shed 4 bases, with 9 bases lying between them. This CDR3 is 13 amino acids long. Full variable domain (rest looked up from reference TRBV7-2 and TRBJ1-5): GAGVSQSPSNKVTEKGKDVELRCDPISGHTALYWYRQSLGQGLEFLIYFQGNSAPDKSGLPSDRFSAERTGGSVSTLTIQRTQQEDSAVYLCASSPRLNQPQHFGDGTRLSIL.

J is TRBJ1-1 and V is TRBV7-9; possibly TRBD1 for D (6 bases). This CDR3 has 17 residues. Looked up from germline, CDR1 is SEHNR and CDR2 is FQNEAQ (reference sequence). Trimming left V 4 bases short and J 2 bases short, with 20 bases between. The CDR3 DNA reads as TGTGCCAGCAGCTCATTGACCTCGGACAGCCTTAACACTGAAGCTTTCTTT. As protein: CASSSLTSDSLNTEAFF.

This clone showed up just a few times. This sequence joins TRBV5-6 and TRBJ2-2; a weak D match, TRBD1 (6 bases). V was cut by 4 bases and J by 3 bases, with 10 bases left in between. Germline V lookup: CDR1 SGHDT, CDR2 YYEEEE. This CDR3 spans 14 amino acids. The CDR3 is CASSPGTHTGELFF. The CDR3 DNA reads as TGTGCCAGCAGCCCGGGGACACACACCGGGGAGCTGTTTTTT.